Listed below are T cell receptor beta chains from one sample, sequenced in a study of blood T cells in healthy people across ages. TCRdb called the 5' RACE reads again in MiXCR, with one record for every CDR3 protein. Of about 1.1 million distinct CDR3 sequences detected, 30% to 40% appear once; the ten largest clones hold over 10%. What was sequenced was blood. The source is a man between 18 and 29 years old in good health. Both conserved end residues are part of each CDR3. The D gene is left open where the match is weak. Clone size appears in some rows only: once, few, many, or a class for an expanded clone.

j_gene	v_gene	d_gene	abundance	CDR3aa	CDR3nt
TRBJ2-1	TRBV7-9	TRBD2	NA	CASSGGTSGPYNEQFF	TGTGCCAGCAGCGGAGGGACTAGCGGACCATACAATGAGCAGTTCTTC
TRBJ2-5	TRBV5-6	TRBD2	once	CASSFWTSQETQYF	TGTGCCAGCAGCTTTTGGACTAGTCAAGAGACCCAGTACTTC
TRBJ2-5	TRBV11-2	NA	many	CASSPELQETQYF	TGTGCCAGCAGCCCCGAGTTGCAGGAGACCCAGTACTTC
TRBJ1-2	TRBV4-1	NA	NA	CASNHLVETDMTVYGYTF	TGCGCCAGCAACCATTTAGTCGAAACTGACATGACAGTCTATGGCTACACCTTC
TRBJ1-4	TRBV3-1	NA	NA	CASSAGHDNEKLFF	TGTGCCAGCAGCGCTGGACACGATAATGAAAAACTGTTTTTT
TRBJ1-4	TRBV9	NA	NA	CASSPTPSGAVDEKLFF	TGTGCCAGCAGCCCAACCCCGTCGGGAGCTGTTGATGAAAAACTGTTTTTT
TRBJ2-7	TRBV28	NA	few	CASSLRSDPSSYEQYF	TGTGCCAGCAGTTTAAGGTCAGATCCGAGCTCCTACGAGCAGTACTTC
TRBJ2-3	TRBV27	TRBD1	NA	CASSPSGGTLHTQYF	TGTGCCAGCAGTCCCTCAGGGGGCACCCTTCATACGCAGTATTTT
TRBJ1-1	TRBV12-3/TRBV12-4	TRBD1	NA	CASTGQGQNTEAFF	TGTGCCAGCACCGGACAGGGTCAGAACACTGAAGCTTTCTTT
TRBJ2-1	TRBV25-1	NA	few	CASSIGRGPNRAYNEQFF	TGTGCCAGCAGTATAGGACGGGGACCGAATCGTGCCTACAATGAGCAGTTCTTC
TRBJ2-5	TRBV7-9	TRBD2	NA	CASSFILAGSDPRQYF	TGTGCCAGCAGCTTCATACTAGCGGGGAGTGACCCGCGGCAGTACTTC